This entry is about one TCR beta chain. This CDR3 spans 18 amino acids. J lost 6 bases, V lost 3 bases, and 19 bases had no gene match. CDR1 is KGHSH, CDR2 LQKENI, per germline. From the RT-PCR reads, TCRdb called clonotypes with MiXCR, one entry per CDR3 protein. The table includes around 540,000 distinct CDR3 sequences, roughly 10% detected once. The sample originates from a study of response to subunit inactivated influenza vaccine. This TCR was recovered from a man in his fifties or sixties who received an inactivated influenza vaccine. Sequenced material: PBMCs from blood, taken on the day of vaccination. The chain recombines TRBV18 with TRBJ1-1; TRBD1 aligns across 7 bases. CDR3 loop: CASSPPSFWDSKIPEAFF. CDR3 DNA: TGTGCCAGCTCACCCCCGTCGTTTTGGGACAGTAAAATCCCTGAAGCTTTCTTT. The whole variable domain, remainder taken from reference TRBV18 and TRBJ1-1, is NAGVMQNPRHLVRRRGQEARLRCSPMKGHSHVYWYRQLPEEGLKFMVYLQKENIIDESGMPKERFSAEFPKEGPSILRIQQVVRGDSAAYFCASSPPSFWDSKIPEAFFGQGTRLTVV.